The sequence of this TCR beta chain was determined in a study of OX40 agonist ivuxolimab in advanced cancers. Study details: Patients received the agonistic anti-OX40 (CD134) antibody ivuxolimab. Mean age around 64 years, range about 20 to 79; roughly 82% male.

TCRdb's copy holds only in-frame clones and misses some; the assay was immunoSEQ multiplex PCR. The data show almost 70,000 clones, around 80% seen once. Findings of the study overall: Mean expanded clone counts were higher in CD8+ than CD4+ T cells. In the 0.1 to 3.0 mg/kg range, CD4+ and CD8+ blood T cells had expanded clonally by week 6.

About this clone: Its specificity is unknown.

The clonotype comes from an adult with an advanced solid tumor such as melanoma, head and neck, liver or kidney cancer. The sequencing here drew on CD4+ or CD8+ T cells sorted from blood, taken in a trial of the OX40 agonist ivuxolimab.

CDR3 nucleotides: TGTGCCAGCAGCCCCGCACTAGCGGGGAGGTTCGAGCAGTACTTC. This translates into CASSPALAGRFEQYF. This chain uses TRBV5-5 with TRBJ2-7; 10 nucleotides match TRBD2. CDR3 length: 15 amino acids. The V gene end was trimmed by 4 bases and the J gene end by 6 bases; junction bases not matched to a gene: 10. CDR1 SGHKS and CDR2 YYEKEE come from the germline V gene (reference sequence). The whole variable domain, filled in from reference TRBV5-5 and TRBJ2-7, reads DAGVTQSPTHLIKTRGQQVTLRCSPISGHKSVSWYQQVLGQGPQFIFQYYEKEERGRGNFPDRFSARQFPNYSSELNVNALLLGDSALYLCASSPALAGRFEQYFGPGTRLTVT.